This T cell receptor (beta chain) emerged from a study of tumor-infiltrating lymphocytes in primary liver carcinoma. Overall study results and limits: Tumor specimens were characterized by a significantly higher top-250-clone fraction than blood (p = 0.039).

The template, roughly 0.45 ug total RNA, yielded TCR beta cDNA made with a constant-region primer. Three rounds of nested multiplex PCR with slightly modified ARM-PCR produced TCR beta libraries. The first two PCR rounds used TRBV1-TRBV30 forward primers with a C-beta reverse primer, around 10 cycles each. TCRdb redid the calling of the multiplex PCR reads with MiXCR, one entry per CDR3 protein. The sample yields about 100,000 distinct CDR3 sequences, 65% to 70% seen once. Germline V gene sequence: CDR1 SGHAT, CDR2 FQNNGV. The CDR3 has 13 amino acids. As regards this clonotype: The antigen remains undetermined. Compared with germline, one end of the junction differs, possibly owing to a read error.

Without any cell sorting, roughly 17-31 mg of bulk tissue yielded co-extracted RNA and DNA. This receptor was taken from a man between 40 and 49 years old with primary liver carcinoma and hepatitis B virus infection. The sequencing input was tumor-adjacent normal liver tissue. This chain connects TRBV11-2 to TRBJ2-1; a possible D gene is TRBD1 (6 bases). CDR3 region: CASSSGQGNVQFF. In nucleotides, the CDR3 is TGTGCCAGCAGCTCAGGGCAGGGGAATGTGCAGTTCTTC.